The rows below give T cell receptor beta chains drawn from one sample of a study of blood T cells in healthy people across ages. Via MiXCR, TCRdb re-called the 5' RACE reads, giving one row per CDR3 protein. The sample yields some 790,000 distinct CDR3 sequences, 25% to 30% seen once. Material for sequencing was blood. Receptors were obtained from an elderly woman in good health. The CDR3 runs from the conserved cysteine through the conserved F or W. D genes are given only for firm matches. The size entry is marked missing in some rows and otherwise reads once, few, many or a size class.

clone_size d_call j_call v_call cdr3_nt cdr3_aa
few TRBD1 TRBJ2-5 TRBV20-1 TGCAGTGCTAGAGCCGGCAACAGGGGGCGGCAGTACTTC CSARAGNRGRQYF
NA NA TRBJ1-5 TRBV7-2 TGTGCCAGCAGCTTAGCGGGTGCTGGGGTTGTGCCCCAGCATTTT CASSLAGAGVVPQHF
many NA TRBJ2-3 TRBV2 TGTGCCAGCAGTGAGAGGGGCAGGGTCCCAGATACGCAGTATTTT CASSERGRVPDTQYF
many NA TRBJ1-5 TRBV4-2 TGTGCCAGCAGCCAGGCCTCCGGGACAAAGCCCCAGCATTTT CASSQASGTKPQHF
NA TRBD1 TRBJ2-6 TRBV30 TGTGCCTGGAGTGCCCCGAGGGACAGACCCTCTGGGGCCAACGTCCTGACTTTC CAWSAPRDRPSGANVLTF
many NA TRBJ1-2 TRBV29-1 TGCAGCGTTGAATTTAGGGGACCGAACTATGGCTACACCTTC CSVEFRGPNYGYTF
few NA TRBJ2-2 TRBV25-1 TGTGCCAGCAGTCCATATGGCGGGGAGCTGTTTTTT CASSPYGGELFF
few NA TRBJ1-3 TRBV12-3/TRBV12-4 TGTGCCAGCAGTTTCGTCTCTGGAAACACCATATATTTT CASSFVSGNTIYF
NA TRBD1 TRBJ1-4 TRBV20-1 TGCAGTGCGACGAACAGGGGGCGAGGGGGTGAAAAACTGTTTTTT CSATNRGRGGEKLFF
NA NA TRBJ2-3 TRBV6-2/TRBV6-3 TGTGCCAGCTCTTTAGTTATTGCAGATACGCAGTATTTT CASSLVIADTQYF
few NA TRBJ2-7 TRBV11-2 TGTGCCAGCAGCTTAGCGGGATTTATCTACGAGCAGTACTTC CASSLAGFIYEQYF
NA NA TRBJ2-3 TRBV18 TGTGCCAGCTCACCACTGGTTGGCACAGATACGCAGTATTTT CASSPLVGTDTQYF
many NA TRBJ2-5 TRBV7-2 TGTGCCAGCAGCCCCCTCTACGGGGGGCCGGAGACCCAGTACTTC CASSPLYGGPETQYF
many NA TRBJ1-5 TRBV18 TGTGCCAGCTCACCAGAGGGTTATAGCAATCAGCCCCAGCATTTT CASSPEGYSNQPQHF
few TRBD1 TRBJ1-4 TRBV7-9 TGTGCCAGCAGCTTGGGATCAGGGGGTGAAAAACTGTTTTTT CASSLGSGGEKLFF
many NA TRBJ2-5 TRBV5-5 TGTGCCAGCAGCTTGGTGGCTAGACAAGAGACCCAGTACTTC CASSLVARQETQYF
few NA TRBJ2-5 TRBV13 TGTGCCAGCAGCTTAGGCAGCATCCAAGAGACCCAGTACTTC CASSLGSIQETQYF
few TRBD1 TRBJ1-5 TRBV28 TGTGCCAGCAGTTTGCGGGACAGACGGCGCAATCAGCCCCAGCATTTT CASSLRDRRRNQPQHF
NA NA TRBJ2-3 TRBV7-2 TGTGCCAGCAGCTACCGCAGAAATCATAACACAGATACGCAGTATTTT CASSYRRNHNTDTQYF